The clone carrying this TCR beta chain was detected once. Original processing methods: Nucleated cell counts were estimated from reference gene primer amplification. Repertoires were generated with immunoSEQ multiplex PCR, while TCRdb's copy carries only in-frame clones and drops some. The V and J calls and clone size are taken from that table; D and trimming were inferred from the DNA. The table has fewer than 65,000 clones, roughly 87% seen once. These data belong to a study of blood T cell repertoires in COVID-19. Trimming stripped 0 bases from V and 7 bases from J, with 10 bases between. Germline-derived CDR1 and CDR2 are LGHNA and YNFKEQ. The CDR3 length is 15 residues.

Source material: peripheral blood. The chain uses TRBV4-2 and TRBJ1-6; D is unresolved. This receptor was identified in a human donor with acute or convalescent COVID-19. The donor label of this sample is uncertain. CDR3 region: CASSQETPQNSPLHF. The CDR3 DNA reads as TGTGCCAGCAGCCAAGAAACACCACAAAATTCACCCCTCCACTTT.